This T cell receptor (beta chain) was captured in a study of metastatic and nonmetastatic thyroid tumors. TCRdb re-clonotyped the PCR reads via MiXCR. The sample lists roughly 30,000 clones, about 17% occurring once. Thyroid surgery was preceded by no treatment in any patient. By share, this clone counts as medium-sized. Germline loops: CDR1 MGHDK, CDR2 SYGVNS. There are 14 residues in the CDR3. With V trimmed by 6 bases and J by 4 bases, 8 bases remained unmatched. This TCR derives from a female donor with papillary thyroid cancer or a benign thyroid nodule (not recorded which). Some clones in this sample may be carry-over from other donors' samples. Sequencing was carried out using blood. The chain joins TRBV25-1 to TRBJ2-7; 8 bases map to TRBD2. The CDR3: CASSLESGRYEQYF. CDR3 in DNA: TGTGCCAGCAGCCTCGAGAGCGGGAGATACGAGCAGTACTTC.